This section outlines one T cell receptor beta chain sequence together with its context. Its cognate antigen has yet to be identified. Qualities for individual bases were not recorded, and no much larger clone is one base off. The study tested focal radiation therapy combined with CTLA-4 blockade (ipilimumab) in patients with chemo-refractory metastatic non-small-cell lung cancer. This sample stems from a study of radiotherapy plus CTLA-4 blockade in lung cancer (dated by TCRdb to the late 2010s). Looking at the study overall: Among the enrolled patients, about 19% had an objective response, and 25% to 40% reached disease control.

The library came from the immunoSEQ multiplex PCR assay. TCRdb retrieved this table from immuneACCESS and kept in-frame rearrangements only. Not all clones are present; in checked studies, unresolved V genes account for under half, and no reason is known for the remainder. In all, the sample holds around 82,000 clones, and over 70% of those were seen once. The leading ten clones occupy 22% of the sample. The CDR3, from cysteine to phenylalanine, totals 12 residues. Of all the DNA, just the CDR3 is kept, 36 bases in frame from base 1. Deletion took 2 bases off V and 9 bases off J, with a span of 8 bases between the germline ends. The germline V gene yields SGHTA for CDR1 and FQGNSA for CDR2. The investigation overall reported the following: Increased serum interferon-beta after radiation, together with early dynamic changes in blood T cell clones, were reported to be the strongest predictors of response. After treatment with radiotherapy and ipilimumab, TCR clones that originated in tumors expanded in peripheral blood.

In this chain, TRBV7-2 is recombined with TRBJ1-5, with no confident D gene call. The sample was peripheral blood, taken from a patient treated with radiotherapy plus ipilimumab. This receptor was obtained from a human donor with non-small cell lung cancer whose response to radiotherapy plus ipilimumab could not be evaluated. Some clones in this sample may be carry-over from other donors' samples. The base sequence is TGTGCCAGCAGCTTATTCCCAGGGCCCCAGCATTTT. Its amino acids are CASSLFPGPQHF.